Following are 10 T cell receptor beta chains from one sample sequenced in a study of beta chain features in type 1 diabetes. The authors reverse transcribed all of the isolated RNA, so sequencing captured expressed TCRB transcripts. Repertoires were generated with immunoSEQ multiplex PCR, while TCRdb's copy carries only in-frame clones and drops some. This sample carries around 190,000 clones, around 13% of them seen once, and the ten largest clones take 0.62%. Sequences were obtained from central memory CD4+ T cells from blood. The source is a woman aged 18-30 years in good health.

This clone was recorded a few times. This CDR3 is CASSPREQGARTDTQYF. The CDR3 DNA reads TGTGCCAGCTCACCTCGGGAACAGGGGGCGAGGACAGATACGCAGTATTTT. V and J are TRBV18 and TRBJ2-3; 9 nucleotides agree with TRBD1. The germline V gene has CDR1 KGHSH and CDR2 LQKENI. This CDR3 region has 17 residues. Trimming at V came to 3 bases and at J to 3 bases, leaving 10 bases not matched to a gene.

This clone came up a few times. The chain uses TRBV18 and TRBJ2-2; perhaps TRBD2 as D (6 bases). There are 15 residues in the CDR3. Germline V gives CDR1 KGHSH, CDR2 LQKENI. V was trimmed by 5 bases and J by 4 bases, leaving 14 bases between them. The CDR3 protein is CASSIRGDSTGELFF. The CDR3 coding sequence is TGTGCCAGCTCAATACGCGGGGATTCCACCGGGGAGCTGTTTTTT.

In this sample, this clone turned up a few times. CDR3 in DNA: TGTGCCAGCAGCGTAGGGGGGACAGGGGTAACTGAAGCTTTCTTT. Protein sequence: CASSVGGTGVTEAFF. The chain couples TRBV9 to TRBJ1-1; 10 bases map to TRBD1. With 0 bases clipped from V and 5 bases from J, the junction kept 4 bases outside the gene matches. CDR1 is SGDLS, CDR2 YYNGEE, per germline. CDR3 length: 15 residues.

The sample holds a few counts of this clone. The CDR3: CASSNAGGYEQYF. In DNA, the CDR3 is TGTGCCAGCAGCAACGCGGGGGGATACGAGCAGTACTTC. The chain is built from TRBV7-9 and TRBJ2-7; TRBD2 agrees at 8 bases. The CDR3 loop spans 13 amino acids. The V gene's germline CDR1 is SEHNR and CDR2 FQNEAQ (reference sequence). V shed 5 bases, J shed 4 bases, and the junction held 4 bases outside the gene matches.

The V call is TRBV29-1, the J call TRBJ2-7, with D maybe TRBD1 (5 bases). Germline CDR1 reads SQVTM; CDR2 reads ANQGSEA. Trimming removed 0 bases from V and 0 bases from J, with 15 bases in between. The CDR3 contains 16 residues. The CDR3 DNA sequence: TGCAGCGTTGAAGAGTCAAGGGGTGGCCTCTCCTACGAGCAGTACTTC. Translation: CSVEESRGGLSYEQYF.

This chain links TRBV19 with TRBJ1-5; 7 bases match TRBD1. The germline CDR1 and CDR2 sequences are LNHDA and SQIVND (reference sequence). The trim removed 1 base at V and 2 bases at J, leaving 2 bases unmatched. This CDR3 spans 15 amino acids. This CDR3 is CASSIGGTGNQPQHF. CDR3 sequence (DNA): TGTGCCAGTAGTATAGGTGGGACAGGCAATCAGCCCCAGCATTTT.

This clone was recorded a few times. This CDR3 is CASSQTGNDGYTF. The DNA of the CDR3 is TGTGCCAGCTCCCAAACAGGGAATGATGGCTACACCTTC. This chain joins TRBV18 and TRBJ1-2; perhaps TRBD1 as D (6 bases). Trimming cost V 6 bases and J 6 bases, with 14 bases left between them. Germline CDR1 KGHSH, CDR2 LQKENI. This CDR3 is 13 amino acids long.

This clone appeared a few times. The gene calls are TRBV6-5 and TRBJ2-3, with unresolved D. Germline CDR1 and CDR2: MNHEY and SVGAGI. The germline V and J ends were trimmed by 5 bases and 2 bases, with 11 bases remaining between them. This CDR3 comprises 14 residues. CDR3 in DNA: TGTGCCAGCAGTATTGCAGTTCACACAGATACGCAGTATTTT. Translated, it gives CASSIAVHTDTQYF.

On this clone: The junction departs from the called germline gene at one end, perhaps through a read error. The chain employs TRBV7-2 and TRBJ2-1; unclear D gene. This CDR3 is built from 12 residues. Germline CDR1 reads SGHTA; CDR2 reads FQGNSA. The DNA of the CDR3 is TGTGCCAGCAACCCTACTTACAGTGAGCAGTTCTTC. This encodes CASNPTYSEQFF.

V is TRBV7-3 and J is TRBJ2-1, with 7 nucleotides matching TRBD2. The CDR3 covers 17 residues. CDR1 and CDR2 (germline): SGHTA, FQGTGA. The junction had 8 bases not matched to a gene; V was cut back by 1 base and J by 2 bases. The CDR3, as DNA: TGTGCCAGCAGCTTAAGTGGAGCGGGGAATACCTACAATGAGCAGTTCTTC. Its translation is CASSLSGAGNTYNEQFF. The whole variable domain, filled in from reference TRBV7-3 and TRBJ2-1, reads GAGVSQTPSNKVTEKGKYVELRCDPISGHTALYWYRQSLGQGPEFLIYFQGTGAADDSGLPNDRFFAVRPEGSVSTLKIQRTERGDSAVYLCASSLSGAGNTYNEQFFGPGTRLTVL.